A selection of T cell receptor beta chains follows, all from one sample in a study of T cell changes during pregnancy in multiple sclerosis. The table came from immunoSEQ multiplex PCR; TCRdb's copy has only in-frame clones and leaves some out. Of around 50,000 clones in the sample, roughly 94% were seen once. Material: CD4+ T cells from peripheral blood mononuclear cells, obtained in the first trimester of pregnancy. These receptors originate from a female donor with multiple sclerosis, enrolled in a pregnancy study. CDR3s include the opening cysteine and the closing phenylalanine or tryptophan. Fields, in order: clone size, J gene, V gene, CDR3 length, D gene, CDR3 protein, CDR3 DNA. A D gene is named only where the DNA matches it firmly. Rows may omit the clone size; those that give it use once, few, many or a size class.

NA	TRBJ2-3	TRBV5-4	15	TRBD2	CASSHSGGGADTQYF	TGTGCCAGCAGCCATAGCGGGGGGGGCGCAGATACGCAGTATTTT
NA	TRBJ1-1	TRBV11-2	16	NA	CASSLEWGRSNTEAFF	TGTGCCAGCAGCTTAGAATGGGGGCGGTCGAACACTGAAGCTTTCTTT
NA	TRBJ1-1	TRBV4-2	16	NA	CASSQDGGAMNTEAFF	TGTGCCAGCAGCCAAGATGGGGGGGCAATGAACACTGAAGCTTTCTTT
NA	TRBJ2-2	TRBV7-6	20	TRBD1	CASSLNGERGGCEGTGELFF	TGTGCCAGCAGCTTAAATGGTGAGAGAGGGGGCTGCGAGGGGACCGGGGAGCTGTTTTTT
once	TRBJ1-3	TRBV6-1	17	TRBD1	CASSEALRTGSGNTIYF	TGTGCCAGCAGTGAAGCCTTACGGACAGGGTCTGGAAACACCATATATTTT
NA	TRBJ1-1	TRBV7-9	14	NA	CASSPNRENTEAFF	TGTGCCAGCTCCCCCAACAGGGAGAACACTGAAGCTTTCTTT
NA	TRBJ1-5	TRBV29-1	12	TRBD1	CSVTGANQPQHF	TGCAGCGTTACAGGGGCCAATCAGCCCCAGCATTTT
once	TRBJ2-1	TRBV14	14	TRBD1	CASRRTGAPNEQFF	TGTGCCAGCAGACGGACAGGGGCCCCCAATGAGCAGTTCTTC
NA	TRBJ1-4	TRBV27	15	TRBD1	CASSLIGTGTEKLFF	TGTGCCAGCAGTTTAATTGGGACAGGCACTGAAAAACTGTTTTTT
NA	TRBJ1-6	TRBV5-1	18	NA	CASSLRQITSSYNSPLHF	TGCGCCAGCAGCTTGAGACAGATAACCAGCTCCTATAATTCACCCCTCCACTTT
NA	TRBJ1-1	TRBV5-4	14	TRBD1	CASQQGPGGTEAFF	TGTGCCTCACAACAGGGGCCGGGTGGCACTGAAGCTTTCTTT
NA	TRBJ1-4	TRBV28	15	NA	CASRLRGARDEKLFF	TGTGCCAGCCGTCTCCGGGGGGCGCGTGATGAAAAACTGTTTTTT
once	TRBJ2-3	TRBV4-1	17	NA	CASSPGDGTQSTDTQYF	TGCGCCAGCAGCCCGGGGGACGGCACACAAAGCACAGATACGCAGTATTTT
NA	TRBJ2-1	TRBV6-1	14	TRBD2	CASRLSGVWDEQFF	TGTGCCAGCAGACTTAGCGGGGTCTGGGATGAGCAGTTCTTC
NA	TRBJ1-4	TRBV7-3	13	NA	CASSSGQMEKLFF	TGTGCCAGCAGCTCCGGACAAATGGAAAAACTGTTTTTT
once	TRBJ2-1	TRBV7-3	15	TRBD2	CASSLKLAGADEQFF	TGTGCCAGCAGCTTAAAACTAGCGGGGGCGGATGAGCAGTTCTTC
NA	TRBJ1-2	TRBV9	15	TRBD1	CASSKPGDRGLGYTF	TGTGCCAGCAGCAAACCAGGGGACAGGGGGCTTGGCTACACCTTC
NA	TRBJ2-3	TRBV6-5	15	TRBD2	CASSYGGERTDTQYF	TGTGCCAGCAGTTACGGGGGGGAAAGGACAGATACGCAGTATTTT
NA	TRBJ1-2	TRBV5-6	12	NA	CASSFGGRGYTF	TGTGCCAGCAGCTTTGGGGGGAGGGGCTACACCTTC
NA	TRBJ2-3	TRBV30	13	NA	CAWSGTVTDTQYF	TGTGCCTGGAGTGGGACAGTCACAGATACGCAGTATTTT
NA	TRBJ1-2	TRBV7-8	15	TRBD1	CASSFTDRILGGYTF	TGTGCCAGCAGCTTTACGGACAGGATCCTCGGGGGCTACACCTTC
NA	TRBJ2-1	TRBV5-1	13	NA	CASSPRVNNEQFF	TGCGCCAGCAGCCCCCGGGTCAACAATGAGCAGTTCTTC
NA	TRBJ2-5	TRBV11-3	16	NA	CASSLGPTGNQETQYF	TGTGCCAGCAGCTTAGGGCCCACAGGCAACCAAGAGACCCAGTACTTC
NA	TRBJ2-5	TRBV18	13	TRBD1	CASSPQGEETQYF	TGTGCCAGCTCACCTCAGGGGGAAGAGACCCAGTACTTC
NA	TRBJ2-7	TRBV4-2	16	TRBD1	CASSLGQGGVRHEQYF	TGTGCCAGCAGCCTCGGACAGGGCGGGGTTCGTCACGAGCAGTACTTC
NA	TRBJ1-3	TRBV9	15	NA	CASSGGGYNGNTIYF	TGTGCCAGCAGCGGAGGGGGTTACAATGGAAACACCATATATTTT
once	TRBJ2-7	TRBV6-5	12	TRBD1	CASSQGQHEQYF	TGTGCCAGCAGCCAGGGACAGCACGAGCAGTACTTC
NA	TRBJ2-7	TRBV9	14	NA	CASSVAADSYEQYF	TGTGCCAGCAGCGTAGCGGCGGACTCCTACGAGCAGTACTTC
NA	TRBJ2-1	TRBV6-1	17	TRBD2	CASSEGVSAGDYNEQFF	TGTGCCAGCAGTGAGGGGGTTTCGGCGGGGGACTACAATGAGCAGTTCTTC
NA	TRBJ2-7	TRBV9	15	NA	CASSVAHAGSYEQYF	TGTGCCAGCAGCGTAGCTCACGCCGGCTCCTACGAGCAGTACTTC
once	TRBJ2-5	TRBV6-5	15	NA	CASSYMGLGQETQYF	TGTGCCAGCAGTTATATGGGACTGGGACAAGAGACCCAGTACTTC
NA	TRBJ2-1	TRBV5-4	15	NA	CASSLGGGPYNEQFF	TGTGCCAGCAGCTTGGGGGGGGGCCCCTACAATGAGCAGTTCTTC
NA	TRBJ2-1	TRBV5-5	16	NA	CASSLSAGALYNEQFF	TGTGCCAGCAGCTTGTCGGCGGGGGCACTCTACAATGAGCAGTTCTTC
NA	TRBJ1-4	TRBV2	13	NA	CASEQELREKLFF	TGTGCCAGTGAACAGGAGCTGAGAGAAAAACTGTTTTTT
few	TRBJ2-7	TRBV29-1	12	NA	CSVTSSSYEQYF	TGCAGCGTTACTAGCTCGTCCTACGAGCAGTACTTC
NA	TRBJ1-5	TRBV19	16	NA	CASSIPQGRANQPQHF	TGTGCCAGTAGTATTCCACAGGGTAGGGCCAATCAGCCCCAGCATTTT
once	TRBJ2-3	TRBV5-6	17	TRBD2	CASSSELAGATTDTQYF	TGTGCCAGCAGTTCGGAACTAGCGGGGGCCACTACGGATACGCAGTATTTT
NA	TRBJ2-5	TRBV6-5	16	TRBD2	CASSSGGLAGRETQYF	TGTGCCAGCAGTTCCGGGGGACTAGCAGGCAGGGAGACCCAGTACTTC
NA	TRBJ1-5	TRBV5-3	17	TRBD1	CARSEPGQGQNNQPQHF	TGTGCCAGAAGCGAGCCGGGACAGGGCCAAAACAATCAGCCCCAGCATTTT
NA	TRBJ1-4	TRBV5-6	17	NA	CASSRISTGTTNEKLFF	TGTGCCAGCAGCCGGATTTCCACAGGCACAACTAATGAAAAACTGTTTTTT
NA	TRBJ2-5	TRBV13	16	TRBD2	CASTPGTSGFGETQYF	TGTGCCAGCACCCCCGGGACTAGCGGGTTTGGAGAGACCCAGTACTTC
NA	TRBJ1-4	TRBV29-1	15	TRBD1	CSAGGQGAKDEKLFF	TGCAGCGCCGGAGGACAGGGGGCGAAAGATGAAAAACTGTTTTTT
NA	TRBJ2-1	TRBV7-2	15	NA	CASSPTSSSYNEQFF	TGTGCCAGCAGTCCGACTAGTAGCTCCTACAATGAGCAGTTCTTC
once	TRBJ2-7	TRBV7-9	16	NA	CASSGRQDPISYEQYF	TGTGCCAGCAGCGGCAGACAGGACCCGATCTCCTACGAGCAGTACTTC
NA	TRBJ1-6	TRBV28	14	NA	CASSLRARVSPLHF	TGTGCCAGCAGTTTAAGAGCGAGGGTATCACCCCTCCACTTT
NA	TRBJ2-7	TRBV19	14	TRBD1	CASRGDRSSYEQYF	TGTGCCAGTAGGGGGGACAGATCCTCCTACGAGCAGTACTTC
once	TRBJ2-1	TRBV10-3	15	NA	CATKHRALMGNEQFF	TGTGCCACAAAACACAGGGCTCTAATGGGCAATGAGCAGTTCTTC
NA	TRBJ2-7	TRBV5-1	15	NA	CASSLGPVHSYEQYF	TGCGCCAGCAGCTTGGGGCCAGTCCACTCCTACGAGCAGTACTTC
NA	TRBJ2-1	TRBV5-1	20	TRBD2	CASSLEGLAGAPASYNEQFF	TGCGCCAGCAGCTTGGAAGGTCTAGCGGGGGCCCCAGCGTCCTACAATGAGCAGTTCTTC
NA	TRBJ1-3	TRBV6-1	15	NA	CASSDLRGYENTIYF	TGTGCCAGCAGTGATTTGAGAGGGTACGAAAACACCATATATTTT
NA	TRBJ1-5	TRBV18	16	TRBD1	CASSPRQGEGNQPQHF	TGTGCCAGCTCGCCCCGACAGGGGGAGGGCAATCAGCCCCAGCATTTT
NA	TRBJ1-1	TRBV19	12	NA	CASSITGGEAFF	TGTGCCAGTAGCATCACGGGGGGTGAAGCTTTCTTT
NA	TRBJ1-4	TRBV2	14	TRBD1	CASRVTGVDEKLFF	TGTGCCAGCAGGGTAACAGGGGTGGATGAAAAACTGTTTTTT
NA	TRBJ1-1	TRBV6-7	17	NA	CASSYEGPTHGNTEAFF	TGTGCCAGCAGTTACGAGGGTCCAACCCACGGGAACACTGAAGCTTTCTTT
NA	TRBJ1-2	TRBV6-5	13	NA	CASSYSSVYGYTF	TGTGCCAGCAGTTACTCGTCTGTTTATGGCTACACCTTC